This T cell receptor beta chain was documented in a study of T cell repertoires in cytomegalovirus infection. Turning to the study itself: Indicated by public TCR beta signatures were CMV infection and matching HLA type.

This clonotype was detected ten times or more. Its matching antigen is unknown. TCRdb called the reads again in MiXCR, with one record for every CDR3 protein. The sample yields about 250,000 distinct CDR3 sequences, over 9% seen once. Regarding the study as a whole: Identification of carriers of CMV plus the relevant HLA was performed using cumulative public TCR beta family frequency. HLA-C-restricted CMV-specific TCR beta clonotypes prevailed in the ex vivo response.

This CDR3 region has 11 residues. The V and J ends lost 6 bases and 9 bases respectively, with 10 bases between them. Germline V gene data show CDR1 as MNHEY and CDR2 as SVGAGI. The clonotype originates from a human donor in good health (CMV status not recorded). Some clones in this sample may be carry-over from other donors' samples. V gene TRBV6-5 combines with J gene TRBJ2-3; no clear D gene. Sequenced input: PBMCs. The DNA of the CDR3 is TGTGCCAGCAGGGATAGCAGCACGCAGTATTTT. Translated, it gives CASRDSSTQYF.